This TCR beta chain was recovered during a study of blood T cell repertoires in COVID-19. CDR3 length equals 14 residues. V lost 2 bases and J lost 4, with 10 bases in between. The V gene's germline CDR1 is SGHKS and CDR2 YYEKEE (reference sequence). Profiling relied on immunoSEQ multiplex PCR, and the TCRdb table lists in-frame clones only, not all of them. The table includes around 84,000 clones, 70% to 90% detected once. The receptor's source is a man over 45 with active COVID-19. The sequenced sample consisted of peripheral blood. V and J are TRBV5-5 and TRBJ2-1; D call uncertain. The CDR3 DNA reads TGTGCCAGCAGCTTTGAACGGAGTTACAATGAGCAGTTCTTC. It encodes CASSFERSYNEQFF.